This TCR beta chain was documented in a study of blood T cell repertoires in COVID-19. Across the whole study: Resolution of symptoms, clearance, or two negative PCRs was present in recovered Cohort 3 donors. T cells, B-cell-depleted T cells, or PBMCs supplied cDNA or gDNA.

Those who participated ranged in age from 18 to 89 years and resided in 24 US areas. Trimming at V came to 8 bases and at J to 5 bases, leaving 5 bases not matched to a gene. Germline V gives CDR1 KGHSH, CDR2 LQKENI. The CDR3 runs to 15 residues. Authors' analysis steps: It was from reference gene primer amplification that nucleated cell counts were estimated. Profiling relied on immunoSEQ multiplex PCR, and the TCRdb table lists in-frame clones only, not all of them. V and J calls and clone size are those listed in that table; D and trimming were worked out from the DNA. The sample consists of roughly 200,000 clones, around 87% of them appearing once.

This clonotype was obtained from a man in his thirties or forties in a cohort exposed to, infected with or recovered from COVID-19 (not recorded which). The chain has TRBV18 and TRBJ2-1; 14 nucleotides agree with TRBD2. Sample: PBMCs or T cells enriched from blood (not recorded which). CDR3 DNA: TGTGCCAGCGGGGGACTAGCGGGAGACAACAATGAGCAGTTCTTC. As protein: CASGGLAGDNNEQFF.